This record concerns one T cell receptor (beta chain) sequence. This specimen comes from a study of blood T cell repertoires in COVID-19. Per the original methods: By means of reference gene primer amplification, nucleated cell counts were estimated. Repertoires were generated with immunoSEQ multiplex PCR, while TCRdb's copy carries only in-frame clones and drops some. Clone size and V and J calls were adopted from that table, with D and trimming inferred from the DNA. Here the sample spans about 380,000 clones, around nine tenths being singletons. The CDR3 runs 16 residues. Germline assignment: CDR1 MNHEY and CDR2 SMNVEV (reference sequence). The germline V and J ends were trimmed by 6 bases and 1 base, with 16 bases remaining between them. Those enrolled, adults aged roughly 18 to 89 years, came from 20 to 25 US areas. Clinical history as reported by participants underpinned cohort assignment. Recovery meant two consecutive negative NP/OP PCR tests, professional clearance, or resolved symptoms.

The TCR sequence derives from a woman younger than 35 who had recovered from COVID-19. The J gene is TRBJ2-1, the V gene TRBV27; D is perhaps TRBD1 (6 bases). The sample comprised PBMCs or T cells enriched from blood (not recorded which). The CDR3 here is CASRGPRGYSYNEQFF. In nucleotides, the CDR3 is TGTGCCAGCAGGGGTCCCAGGGGCTATTCCTACAATGAGCAGTTCTTC.